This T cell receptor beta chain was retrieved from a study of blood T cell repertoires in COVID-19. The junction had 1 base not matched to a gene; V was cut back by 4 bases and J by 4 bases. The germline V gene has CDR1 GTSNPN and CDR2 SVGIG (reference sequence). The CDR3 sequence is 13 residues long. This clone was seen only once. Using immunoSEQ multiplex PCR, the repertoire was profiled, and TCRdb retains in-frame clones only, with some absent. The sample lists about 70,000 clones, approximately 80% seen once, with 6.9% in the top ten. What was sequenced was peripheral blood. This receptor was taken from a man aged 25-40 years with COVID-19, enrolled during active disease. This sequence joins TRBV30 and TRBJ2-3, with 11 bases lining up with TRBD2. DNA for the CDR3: TGTGCCTGGACTAGCGGGAGGCCAGATACGCAGTATTTT. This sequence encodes CAWTSGRPDTQYF.